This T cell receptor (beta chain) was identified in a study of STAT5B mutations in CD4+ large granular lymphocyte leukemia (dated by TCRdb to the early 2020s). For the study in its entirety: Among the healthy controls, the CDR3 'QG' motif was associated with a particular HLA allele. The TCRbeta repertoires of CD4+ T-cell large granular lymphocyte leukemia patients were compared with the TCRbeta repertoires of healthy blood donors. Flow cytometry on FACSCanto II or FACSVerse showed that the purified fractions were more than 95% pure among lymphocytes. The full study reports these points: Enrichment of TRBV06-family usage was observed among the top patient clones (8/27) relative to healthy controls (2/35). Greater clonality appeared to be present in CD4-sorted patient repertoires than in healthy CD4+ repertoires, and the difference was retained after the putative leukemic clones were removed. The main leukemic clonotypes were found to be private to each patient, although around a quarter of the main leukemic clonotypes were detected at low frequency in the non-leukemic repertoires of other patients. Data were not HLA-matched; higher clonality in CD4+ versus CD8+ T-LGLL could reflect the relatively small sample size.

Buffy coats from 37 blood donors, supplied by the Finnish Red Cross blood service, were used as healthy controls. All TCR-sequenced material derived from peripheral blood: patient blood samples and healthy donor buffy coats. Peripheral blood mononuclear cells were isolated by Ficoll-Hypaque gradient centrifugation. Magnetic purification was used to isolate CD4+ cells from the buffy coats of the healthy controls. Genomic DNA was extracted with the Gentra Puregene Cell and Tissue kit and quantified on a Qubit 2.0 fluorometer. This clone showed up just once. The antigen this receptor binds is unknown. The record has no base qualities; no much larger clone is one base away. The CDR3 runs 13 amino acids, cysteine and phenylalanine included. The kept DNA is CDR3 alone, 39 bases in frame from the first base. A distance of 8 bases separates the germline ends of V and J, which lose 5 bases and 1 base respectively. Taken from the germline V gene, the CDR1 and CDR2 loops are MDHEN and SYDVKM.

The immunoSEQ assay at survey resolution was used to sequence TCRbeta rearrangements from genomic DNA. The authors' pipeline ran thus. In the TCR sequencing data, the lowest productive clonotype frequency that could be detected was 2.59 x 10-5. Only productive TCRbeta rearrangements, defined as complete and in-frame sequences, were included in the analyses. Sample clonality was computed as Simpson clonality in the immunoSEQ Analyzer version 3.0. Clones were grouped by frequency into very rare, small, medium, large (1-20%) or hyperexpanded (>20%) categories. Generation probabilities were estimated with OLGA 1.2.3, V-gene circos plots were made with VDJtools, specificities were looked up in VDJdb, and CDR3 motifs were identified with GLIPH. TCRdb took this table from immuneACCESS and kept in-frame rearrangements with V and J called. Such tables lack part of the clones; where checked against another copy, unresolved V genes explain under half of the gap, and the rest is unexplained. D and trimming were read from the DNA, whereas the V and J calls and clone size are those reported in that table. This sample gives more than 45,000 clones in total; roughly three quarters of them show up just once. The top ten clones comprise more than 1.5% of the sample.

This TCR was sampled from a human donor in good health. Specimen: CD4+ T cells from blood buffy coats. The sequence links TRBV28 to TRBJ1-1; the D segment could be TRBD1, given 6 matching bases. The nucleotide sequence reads TGTGCCAGCAGTATACAGGGGAACACTGAAGCTTTCTTT. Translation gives CASSIQGNTEAFF.